One T cell receptor beta chain is described in this entry. This CDR3 comprises 18 residues. Unmatched junction bases numbered 10, after V lost 4 bases and J lost 2 bases. Germline V gene lookup returns CDR1 SGHNT and CDR2 YENEEA. This specimen belongs to a study of PD-1 blockade in mismatch repair-deficient tumors. Produced via immunoSEQ multiplex PCR; TCRdb's table is partial and in-frame only. The table lists tens of thousands of clones, around 82% of them singletons. All patients were mismatch repair deficient, assessed by either PCR or immunohistochemistry. The TCR originated in an adult with mismatch repair-deficient cancer. The J gene is TRBJ2-1, the V gene TRBV11-3, with 11 bases aligning to TRBD2. Sample: peripheral blood, taken 4 weeks after starting pembrolizumab. The CDR3 spells CASSSISGRARTYNEQFF. The CDR3 nucleotides are TGTGCCAGCAGCTCGATTAGCGGGAGGGCCAGGACCTACAATGAGCAGTTCTTC.